The rows below give T cell receptor beta chains drawn from one sample of a study of shared clonotypes between healthy human individuals. This table comes from immunoSEQ multiplex PCR, and its TCRdb copy is limited to in-frame clones, with some not included. The sample has 650,000 to 750,000 clones, roughly 70% seen once. The sample taken for sequencing was memory CD4+ T cells sorted from blood. The receptors here all came from a woman in her 30s in good health. The CDR3 runs from the conserved cysteine through the conserved F or W. Fields, in order: J gene, D gene, V gene, clone size, CDR3 protein, CDR3 DNA. D genes are given only for firm matches. Where a row states a size, it is once, few, many or the class of an expanded clone; other rows omit it.

j_gene: TRBJ1-1; d_gene: -; v_gene: TRBV28; abundance: few; CDR3aa: CASRGPDTEAFF; CDR3nt: TGTGCCAGCAGAGGTCCGGACACTGAAGCTTTCTTT
j_gene: TRBJ2-4; d_gene: -; v_gene: TRBV4-1; abundance: -; CDR3aa: CASSQNLRGQNYLNIQYF; CDR3nt: TGCGCCAGCAGCCAAAACCTGCGGGGGCAGAACTACCTTAACATTCAGTACTTC
j_gene: TRBJ2-7; d_gene: -; v_gene: TRBV2; abundance: -; CDR3aa: CASSGTYNYEQYF; CDR3nt: TGTGCCAGCAGTGGGACCTACAACTACGAGCAGTACTTC
j_gene: TRBJ2-7; d_gene: TRBD2; v_gene: TRBV7-9; abundance: -; CDR3aa: CASSLAGGRSYEQYF; CDR3nt: TGTGCCAGCAGCTTGGCGGGAGGGAGGTCCTACGAGCAGTACTTC
j_gene: TRBJ1-5; d_gene: -; v_gene: TRBV19; abundance: few; CDR3aa: CARKEGQNQPQHF; CDR3nt: TGTGCCAGGAAAGAGGGGCAGAATCAGCCCCAGCATTTT
j_gene: TRBJ1-5; d_gene: -; v_gene: TRBV5-5; abundance: -; CDR3aa: CASSLVRAGQPQHF; CDR3nt: TGTGCCAGCAGCTTGGTCAGGGCAGGGCAGCCCCAGCATTTT
j_gene: TRBJ2-3; d_gene: -; v_gene: TRBV30; abundance: -; CDR3aa: CAWSVPGTDTQYF; CDR3nt: TGTGCCTGGAGTGTACCTGGCACAGATACGCAGTATTTT
j_gene: TRBJ1-1; d_gene: -; v_gene: TRBV29-1; abundance: -; CDR3aa: CSDIRGTEAFF; CDR3nt: TGCAGCGACATCAGGGGCACTGAAGCTTTCTTT
j_gene: TRBJ2-2; d_gene: -; v_gene: TRBV7-3; abundance: -; CDR3aa: CASSFSGTGELFF; CDR3nt: TGTGCCAGCAGCTTTAGTGGCACCGGGGAGCTGTTTTTT
j_gene: TRBJ1-2; d_gene: -; v_gene: TRBV11-2; abundance: -; CDR3aa: CASSLVRSNYGYTF; CDR3nt: TGTGCCAGCAGCTTAGTCCGATCCAACTATGGCTACACCTTC
j_gene: TRBJ2-7; d_gene: -; v_gene: TRBV11-3; abundance: -; CDR3aa: CASSLGGNEQYF; CDR3nt: TGTGCCAGCAGCCTTGGTGGGAACGAGCAGTACTTC